The subject of this entry is one TCR beta chain. The antigen is not known. This record comes from a study of cytomegalovirus exposure and HLA in healthy donors. Overall study results and limits: Approximately 160 TCR beta chains were listed as cytomegalovirus-associated. Both high specificity and high sensitivity reportedly marked the classifier's diagnosis of cytomegalovirus status. CMV antigen specificity was confirmed in vitro for a few CMV-associated chains. It was found in a later analysis that first-cohort TCR clusters tended to co-occur in the 130 or so validation repertoires.

The method was immunoSEQ multiplex PCR; TCRdb's version includes in-frame clones alone and lacks a portion of them. The sample has about 110,000 clones, over 75% seen once; the top ten hold approximately 3%. The CDR3 sequence is 15 residues long. Germline values: CDR1 MGHRA, CDR2 YSYEKL. The V segment lost 3 bases and the J segment 4 bases; nucleotides outside the gene matches: 9. This receptor was identified in a young woman in good health and CMV-seronegative. The genes are TRBV4-1 and TRBJ2-7, with 7 bases matching TRBD2. The material sequenced was PBMCs. The CDR3: CASSQLNGGSYEQYF. The DNA of the CDR3 is TGCGCCAGCAGCCAGTTGAACGGGGGGTCGTACGAGCAGTACTTC.